The present entry profiles one T cell receptor (beta chain) with its context. Antigen specificity is unknown. Germline lookup yields CDR1 SQVTM and CDR2 ANQGSEA. This CDR3 has 16 residues. Trimming pared 7 bases from V and 0 bases from J, leaving 21 bases between. TCRdb processed the reads anew with MiXCR; each CDR3 protein has one entry. This sample has about 280,000 distinct CDR3 sequences, with 22% found just once. These data originate in a study of T cell repertoires in cytomegalovirus infection. On the study more broadly: Recently identified HLA-C-restricted and well-studied HLA-B-restricted CMV epitopes were used. Public TCR beta signature analysis indicated the presence of both CMV infection and matching HLA type.

V usage is TRBV29-1 and J usage is TRBJ1-2, with D tentatively TRBD1 (6 bases). This TCR came from a human donor in good health (CMV status not recorded). Some clones in this sample may be carry-over from other donors' samples. The specimen comprised cultured PBMCs, sampled from culture after CMV antigen stimulation. The CDR3 DNA reads TGCAGCGCCCATGGGGGACATCTTGGTTCTAACTATGGCTACACCTTC. It specifies CSAHGGHLGSNYGYTF.